A selection of T cell receptor beta chains follows, all from one sample in a study of OX40 agonist ivuxolimab in advanced cancers. Sequencing used immunoSEQ multiplex PCR; TCRdb keeps in-frame clones, though not all of them. This table has fewer than 70,000 clones, about 83% appearing once. Sample: CD4+ or CD8+ T cells sorted from blood, taken in a trial of the OX40 agonist ivuxolimab. The receptors derive from an adult with an advanced solid tumor such as melanoma, head and neck, liver or kidney cancer. Both conserved end residues are part of each CDR3. A D gene is named only where the DNA matches it firmly. For some rows the clone size is stated as once, few or many, or as a class when expanded; others skip it.

V: TRBV2; D: TRBD2; size: .; J: TRBJ2-1; CDR3: CASSLGTSQFF; DNA: TGTGCCAGCAGCCTCGGGACTAGTCAATTCTTC
V: TRBV11-1; D: .; size: .; J: TRBJ2-7; CDR3: CASSPGWLRSYEQYF; DNA: TGTGCCAGCAGCCCCGGGTGGTTACGCTCCTACGAGCAGTACTTC
V: TRBV28; D: TRBD1; size: .; J: TRBJ1-5; CDR3: CASSSYRGRGGNQPQHF; DNA: TGTGCCAGCAGTTCATACAGGGGGCGCGGTGGCAATCAGCCCCAGCATTTT
V: TRBV14; D: TRBD2; size: .; J: TRBJ2-1; CDR3: CASSRWTARRVGGRTNEQFF; DNA: TGTGCCAGCAGCAGATGGACAGCCCGACGGGTTGGCGGGAGGACGAATGAGCAGTTCTTC
V: TRBV5-4; D: TRBD2; size: few; J: TRBJ2-1; CDR3: CASSYPGLAGGNEQFF; DNA: TGTGCCAGCAGCTATCCGGGACTAGCGGGTGGTAATGAGCAGTTCTTC
V: TRBV6-1; D: TRBD2; size: once; J: TRBJ2-1; CDR3: CASSEGTSGRRSINEQFF; DNA: TGTGCCAGCAGTGAAGGGACTAGCGGGAGGAGAAGCATCAATGAGCAGTTCTTC
V: TRBV4-1; D: TRBD1; size: .; J: TRBJ1-5; CDR3: CASSQEGQGLGQPQHF; DNA: TGCGCCAGCAGCCAAGAGGGACAGGGGTTAGGTCAGCCCCAGCATTTT
V: TRBV15; D: TRBD2; size: .; J: TRBJ2-3; CDR3: CATSRDNWASGGDTQYF; DNA: TGTGCCACCAGCAGAGACAACTGGGCTAGCGGGGGTGATACGCAGTATTTT
V: TRBV27; D: .; size: .; J: TRBJ2-2; CDR3: CASSNLGEGELFF; DNA: TGTGCCAGCAGTAACCTAGGGGAGGGGGAGCTGTTTTTT
V: TRBV5-4; D: TRBD2; size: .; J: TRBJ2-1; CDR3: CASSSGTSGTSSYNEQFF; DNA: TGTGCCAGCAGTTCCGGGACTAGCGGGACGAGCTCCTACAATGAGCAGTTCTTC
V: TRBV29-1; D: TRBD2; size: once; J: TRBJ2-5; CDR3: CSVAAGGLAGGQETQYF; DNA: TGCAGCGTTGCCGCAGGGGGCTTAGCGGGAGGGCAAGAGACCCAGTACTTC
V: TRBV28; D: .; size: .; J: TRBJ2-6; CDR3: CASGGSFSGANVLTF; DNA: TGTGCCAGCGGGGGATCCTTTTCTGGGGCCAACGTCCTGACTTTC
V: TRBV10-3; D: TRBD2; size: .; J: TRBJ2-7; CDR3: CATTVLAGFDEQYF; DNA: TGTGCCACCACGGTCCTAGCGGGCTTCGACGAGCAGTACTTC
V: TRBV13; D: .; size: .; J: TRBJ2-3; CDR3: CASSGSGSSLTDTQYF; DNA: TGTGCCAGCAGTGGGTCTGGAAGTTCCCTCACAGATACGCAGTATTTT
V: TRBV6-1; D: .; size: .; J: TRBJ2-7; CDR3: CASSPSYALGEQYF; DNA: TGTGCCAGCAGCCCTTCGTATGCCCTGGGGGAGCAGTACTTC
V: TRBV18; D: .; size: .; J: TRBJ2-3; CDR3: CASSPPEGLSTDTQYF; DNA: TGTGCCAGCTCACCACCGGAGGGGCTTAGCACAGATACGCAGTATTTT
V: TRBV9; D: .; size: .; J: TRBJ2-2; CDR3: CASSVDPIGEGAGELFF; DNA: TGTGCCAGCAGCGTAGATCCCATAGGAGAGGGAGCCGGGGAGCTGTTTTTT
V: TRBV7-9; D: .; size: few; J: TRBJ1-2; CDR3: CASSRDSDYGYTF; DNA: TGTGCCAGCAGCCGCGACAGTGATTATGGCTACACCTTC
V: TRBV5-1; D: .; size: once; J: TRBJ2-7; CDR3: CASGPVGSSYEQYF; DNA: TGCGCCTCGGGACCGGTGGGCAGCTCCTACGAGCAGTACTTC
V: TRBV9; D: TRBD2; size: .; J: TRBJ2-5; CDR3: CASSPRAGGPGETQYF; DNA: TGTGCCAGCAGCCCCCGAGCGGGAGGGCCGGGAGAGACCCAGTACTTC
V: TRBV6-5; D: .; size: .; J: TRBJ2-3; CDR3: CASSYGGPTDTQYF; DNA: TGTGCCAGCAGTTACGGGGGGCCCACAGATACGCAGTATTTT
V: TRBV25-1; D: TRBD1; size: .; J: TRBJ1-3; CDR3: CASSRTGTGNTIYF; DNA: TGTGCCAGCAGTAGGACAGGGACTGGAAACACCATATATTTT
V: TRBV18; D: .; size: .; J: TRBJ2-3; CDR3: CASQKRGLGATDTQYF; DNA: TGTGCCAGCCAGAAAAGGGGCTTGGGCGCCACAGATACGCAGTATTTT
V: TRBV2; D: .; size: .; J: TRBJ1-2; CDR3: CASSESQGMGGYTF; DNA: TGTGCCAGCAGTGAAAGTCAGGGTATGGGTGGCTACACCTTC
V: TRBV19; D: .; size: few; J: TRBJ1-1; CDR3: CASSIGDFNTEAFF; DNA: TGTGCCAGTAGTATAGGCGACTTTAACACTGAAGCTTTCTTT
V: TRBV14; D: TRBD2; size: .; J: TRBJ2-1; CDR3: CASSQRLAGDEQFF; DNA: TGTGCCAGCAGCCAGCGACTAGCGGGAGATGAGCAGTTCTTC
V: TRBV5-5; D: .; size: .; J: TRBJ2-4; CDR3: CASRSGGVNIQYF; DNA: TGTGCCAGCAGGTCAGGGGGGGTAAACATTCAGTACTTC
V: TRBV13; D: .; size: .; J: TRBJ1-3; CDR3: CASSPGQYSGNTIYF; DNA: TGTGCCAGCAGCCCCGGACAGTACTCTGGAAACACCATATATTTT
V: TRBV2; D: TRBD1; size: once; J: TRBJ2-7; CDR3: CASSELAGGLYEQYF; DNA: TGTGCCAGCAGTGAATTGGCAGGGGGCTTGTACGAGCAGTACTTC
V: TRBV7-9; D: TRBD2; size: few; J: TRBJ2-2; CDR3: CASSSPGTSKNTGELFF; DNA: TGTGCCAGCAGCTCCCCCGGGACTAGCAAGAACACCGGGGAGCTGTTTTTT
V: TRBV6-6; D: .; size: .; J: TRBJ2-5; CDR3: CASTHTGSGETQYF; DNA: TGTGCCAGCACCCACACGGGGTCGGGGGAGACCCAGTACTTC
V: TRBV15; D: .; size: .; J: TRBJ1-1; CDR3: CATSRDLGRDDAFF; DNA: TGTGCCACCAGCAGAGATCTGGGCAGGGATGACGCTTTCTTT
V: TRBV9; D: TRBD2; size: .; J: TRBJ2-1; CDR3: CASSLGTSGSNEQFF; DNA: TGTGCCAGCAGCTTGGGGACTAGCGGGAGCAATGAGCAGTTCTTC
V: TRBV11-3; D: TRBD1; size: .; J: TRBJ2-7; CDR3: CASSSTGTGLYEQYF; DNA: TGTGCCAGCAGCTCAACCGGGACAGGACTCTACGAGCAGTACTTC
V: TRBV4-1; D: TRBD2; size: .; J: TRBJ2-1; CDR3: CASSPSGSSYNEQFF; DNA: TGCGCCAGCAGCCCTAGCGGGAGCTCCTACAATGAGCAGTTCTTC
V: TRBV10-1; D: TRBD2; size: .; J: TRBJ2-2; CDR3: CASSERLATGELFF; DNA: TGCGCCAGCAGTGAAAGACTAGCGACCGGGGAGCTGTTTTTT
V: TRBV6-1; D: .; size: .; J: TRBJ2-7; CDR3: CASRQTVSYEQYF; DNA: TGTGCCAGCAGACAGACAGTATCCTACGAGCAGTACTTC
V: TRBV14; D: .; size: .; J: TRBJ2-3; CDR3: CASSQAYGLSTDTQYF; DNA: TGTGCCAGCAGCCAAGCATATGGTCTTAGCACAGATACGCAGTATTTT
V: TRBV5-1; D: TRBD1; size: .; J: TRBJ2-7; CDR3: CASSLARQGTYEQYF; DNA: TGCGCCAGCAGCTTGGCCCGACAGGGAACGTACGAGCAGTACTTC
V: TRBV19; D: TRBD2; size: .; J: TRBJ2-1; CDR3: CATAPGLAGGYNEQFF; DNA: TGTGCCACCGCCCCGGGACTAGCGGGAGGATACAATGAGCAGTTCTTC
V: TRBV11-1; D: .; size: .; J: TRBJ2-7; CDR3: CASSPGPSRAYEQYF; DNA: TGTGCCAGCAGTCCAGGGCCTTCCCGAGCCTACGAGCAGTACTTC
V: TRBV14; D: TRBD2; size: .; J: TRBJ2-2; CDR3: CASSHNAGGNTGELFF; DNA: TGTGCCAGCAGCCATAATGCGGGAGGGAACACCGGGGAGCTGTTTTTT
V: TRBV30; D: .; size: .; J: TRBJ1-4; CDR3: CAWSVKGVNEKLFF; DNA: TGTGCCTGGAGTGTTAAAGGGGTTAATGAAAAACTGTTTTTT
V: TRBV30; D: .; size: .; J: TRBJ2-1; CDR3: CAKRESSYNEQFF; DNA: TGTGCCAAGAGGGAAAGCTCCTACAATGAGCAGTTCTTC
V: TRBV18; D: .; size: .; J: TRBJ1-5; CDR3: CASSPEGFNQPQHF; DNA: TGTGCCAGCTCACCAGAGGGTTTTAATCAGCCCCAGCATTTT
V: TRBV10-3; D: TRBD2; size: .; J: TRBJ2-1; CDR3: CAIRGTSGRGKSYNEQFF; DNA: TGTGCCATCAGAGGGACTAGCGGCAGAGGAAAATCCTACAATGAGCAGTTCTTC
V: TRBV4-1; D: .; size: .; J: TRBJ2-5; CDR3: CASSPLRSETQYF; DNA: TGCGCCAGCAGCCCCCTAAGGAGCGAGACCCAGTACTTC
V: TRBV11-2; D: .; size: .; J: TRBJ1-5; CDR3: CASSLGEDQPQHF; DNA: TGTGCCAGCAGCTTAGGGGAGGATCAGCCCCAGCATTTT
V: TRBV7-9; D: TRBD1; size: few; J: TRBJ2-5; CDR3: CASSAMTGVETQYF; DNA: TGTGCCAGCAGCGCGATGACAGGGGTAGAGACCCAGTACTTC
V: TRBV5-1; D: .; size: .; J: TRBJ2-2; CDR3: CASSLSSVGGTGELFF; DNA: TGCGCCAGCAGCTTATCTAGCGTGGGGGGAACCGGGGAGCTGTTTTTT
V: TRBV6-1; D: TRBD1; size: .; J: TRBJ2-3; CDR3: CATSWDREVGTQYF; DNA: TGTGCCACCTCCTGGGACAGGGAGGTAGGTACGCAGTATTTT
V: TRBV5-1; D: .; size: .; J: TRBJ1-3; CDR3: CASSQGAVSGNTIYF; DNA: TGCGCCAGCAGCCAAGGTGCGGTCTCTGGAAACACCATATATTTT
V: TRBV12-5; D: .; size: .; J: TRBJ1-5; CDR3: CASGLVEGQPQHF; DNA: TGTGCTAGTGGTTTGGTTGAGGGTCAGCCCCAGCATTTT
V: TRBV5-6; D: TRBD2; size: .; J: TRBJ2-7; CDR3: CASSSAGDEQYF; DNA: TGTGCCAGCAGCTCCGCGGGGGACGAGCAGTACTTC
V: TRBV6-6; D: .; size: .; J: TRBJ2-5; CDR3: CASSRSRAETQYF; DNA: TGTGCCAGCAGCCGCTCGAGGGCAGAGACCCAGTACTTC
V: TRBV13; D: .; size: .; J: TRBJ2-3; CDR3: CASSLRAPVADTQYF; DNA: TGTGCCAGCAGCTTAAGGGCTCCCGTGGCAGATACGCAGTATTTT
V: TRBV5-4; D: .; size: once; J: TRBJ2-2; CDR3: CASSFSRGLGELFF; DNA: TGTGCCAGCAGCTTTAGTCGGGGCCTCGGGGAGCTGTTTTTT
V: TRBV5-1; D: .; size: .; J: TRBJ2-2; CDR3: CASSLFRPGELFF; DNA: TGCGCCAGCAGCTTGTTCCGCCCCGGGGAGCTGTTTTTT